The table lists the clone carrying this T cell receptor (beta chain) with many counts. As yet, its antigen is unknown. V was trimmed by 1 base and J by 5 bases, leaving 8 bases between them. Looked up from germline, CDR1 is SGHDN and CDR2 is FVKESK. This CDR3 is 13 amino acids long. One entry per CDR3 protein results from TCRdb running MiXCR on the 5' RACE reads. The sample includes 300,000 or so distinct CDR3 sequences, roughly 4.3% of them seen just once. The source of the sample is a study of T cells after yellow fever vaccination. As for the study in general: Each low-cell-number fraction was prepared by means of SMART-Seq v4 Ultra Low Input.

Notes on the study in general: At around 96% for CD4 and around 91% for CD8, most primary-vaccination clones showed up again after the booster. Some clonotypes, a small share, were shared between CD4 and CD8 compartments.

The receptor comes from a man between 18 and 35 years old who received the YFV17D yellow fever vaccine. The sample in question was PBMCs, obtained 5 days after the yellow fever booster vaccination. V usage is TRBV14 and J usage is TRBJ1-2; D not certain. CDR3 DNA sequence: TGTGCCAGCAGCCAAGGTCAAGGGTATGGCTACACCTTC. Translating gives CASSQGQGYGYTF.